This entry is about one TCR beta chain. Its matching antigen is unknown. This entry comes from a study of T cells in Graves' hyperthyroidism and ophthalmopathy. Study-wide context: Prior to any treatment, at the point of initial diagnosis, peripheral blood was collected. General study results and limits: Ophthalmopathy, which appeared later, was predicted by the model a median 6.5 months before onset.

Patients having uncontrolled infection, another autoimmune disease, pregnancy or lactation were not included. The CDR3 regions of TCR beta were amplified from RNA transcripts. TCR CDR3 regions were first amplified by RT-PCR with HTBI primers. TCRdb analysed the multiplex PCR reads with MiXCR anew, one entry per CDR3 protein. The data show about 640,000 distinct CDR3 sequences, around 21% seen once. From germline, CDR1 is LGHNA and CDR2 YNFKEQ. Trimming stripped 5 bases from V and 7 bases from J, with 15 bases between. The CDR3 is 14 residues long. The clonotype comes from a man aged 25-45 years with Graves' ophthalmopathy. This chain uses TRBV4-2 with TRBJ1-5; D is possibly TRBD1 (6 bases). The source material was blood. The CDR3 reads CASSEQGRDQPQHF. DNA for the CDR3: TGTGCCAGCAGCGAACAGGGTCGTGACCAGCCCCAGCATTTT.